These 31 T cell receptor beta chains originate from one sample sequenced in a study of immune evolution from preneoplasia to lung adenocarcinoma (TCRdb year 2021). Libraries were built with the immunoSEQ multiplex PCR assay. What TCRdb holds here is the immuneACCESS table cut down to in-frame rearrangements. Part of the clones is not present; checked against another copy, under half of the missing clones reflect an unresolved V gene, and the others are unexplained. This sample lists fewer than 10,000 clones; about four fifths were detected once. The biggest ten clones account for 10% to 15% of the sample. Sequencing was done on a sample of FFPE lung adenocarcinoma in situ tissue. The sample's cell subset or site, from its label and the paper: preinvasive adenocarcinoma in situ (AIS). All receptors come from an elderly person with lung adenocarcinoma.

The chain has TRBV10-3 and TRBJ2-2, with D unresolved. Germline CDR1 reads ENHRY; CDR2 reads SYGVKD. The CDR3 sequence is 14 residues long. V gave up 4 bases and J gave up 3 bases, with 9 bases separating them. CDR3 loop: CAISVRPDTGELFF. The CDR3 DNA reads TGTGCCATCAGTGTTAGGCCGGACACCGGGGAGCTGTTTTTT.

This clone rates as medium-sized. The V call is TRBV9, the J call TRBJ2-1; 12 positions match TRBD2. V trimming: 4 bases; J trimming: 6 bases; junction bases outside the gene matches: 8. Germline CDR1 and CDR2: SGDLS and YYNGEE. This CDR3 has 16 residues. CDR3 protein: CASSSRTSGVRNEQFF. CDR3 in DNA: TGTGCCAGCAGCTCTCGGACTAGCGGGGTCCGCAATGAGCAGTTCTTC. Based on the CDR3 plus reference TRBV9 and TRBJ2-1, the full variable domain is DSGVTQTPKHLITATGQRVTLRCSPRSGDLSVYWYQQSLDQGLQFLIQYYNGEERAKGNILERFSAQQFPDLHSELNLSSLELGDSALYFCASSSRTSGVRNEQFFGPGTRLTVL.

The chain is built from TRBV4-2 and TRBJ1-1; a possible D gene is TRBD1 (5 bases). Trimming removed 10 bases at V and 4 bases at J, with 16 bases between. CDR3 length: 13 amino acids. In germline, CDR1 is LGHNA, CDR2 YNFKEQ. As DNA, the CDR3 is TGTGCCATTAGGGTGCAGGGAGTCACTGAAGCTTTCTTT. Its protein product is CAIRVQGVTEAFF.

This sequence joins TRBV6-6 and TRBJ2-5; 12 bases fit TRBD2. Germline trimming cut 2 bases from V and 7 bases from J; bases unmatched to any gene: 8. This CDR3 comprises 16 residues. Germline lookup yields CDR1 MNHNY and CDR2 SVGAGI (reference sequence). The CDR3, as DNA: TGTGCCAGCAGTTACGCCGCTAGCGGGGGGGCCGGGACCCAGTACTTC. It codes for CASSYAASGGAGTQYF.

The V gene is TRBV27, the J gene TRBJ1-5; D might be TRBD1 (6 bases). Per the germline V gene, CDR1 is MNHEY and CDR2 is SMNVEV (reference sequence). V was cut by 2 bases and J by 7 bases, with 9 bases left in between. This CDR3 has 13 amino acids. CDR3 protein: CASSLEGVQPQHF. CDR3 DNA sequence: TGTGCCAGCAGTTTAGAGGGGGTCCAGCCCCAGCATTTT.

The chain has TRBV25-1 and TRBJ2-1; weak D call: TRBD1 (6 bases). The CDR3 consists of 13 residues. Germline V lookup: CDR1 MGHDK, CDR2 SYGVNS. Trimming removed 6 bases from V and 4 bases from J, with 10 bases in between. CDR3 nucleotide sequence: TGTGCCAGCAGCCCACAGGGTTACAATGAGCAGTTCTTC. Translation gives CASSPQGYNEQFF.

The rearrangement uses TRBV9 and TRBJ1-3, with 8 nucleotides matching TRBD1. Germline lookup yields CDR1 SGDLS and CDR2 YYNGEE. The CDR3 is 16 amino acids. V trimming: 3 bases; J trimming: 0 bases; junction bases outside the gene matches: 5. CDR3 DNA: TGTGCCAGCAGCGCGGGACAGGCCTACTCTGGAAACACCATATATTTT. Translated: CASSAGQAYSGNTIYF.

The rearrangement joins TRBV6-6 to TRBJ2-7, with D hard to call. Germline V gene data show CDR1 as MNHNY and CDR2 as SVGAGI (reference sequence). The CDR3 contains 14 residues. V was pared by 4 bases and J by 0 bases, with 10 bases between. CDR3 in amino acids: CASSSPSVSYEQYF. CDR3 in DNA: TGTGCCAGCAGTTCACCATCCGTCTCCTACGAGCAGTACTTC.

The chain is built from TRBV29-1 and TRBJ1-1; no definite D call. This CDR3 spans 13 amino acids. Germline V CDR1 and CDR2: SQVTM, ANQGSEA. V gave up 6 bases and J gave up 4 bases, with 15 bases separating them. The CDR3 sequence is CSVEPAESTEAFF. The CDR3, as DNA: TGCAGCGTCGAGCCCGCAGAGAGCACTGAAGCTTTCTTT.

The chain has TRBV6-5 and TRBJ1-4; D remains ambiguous. The germline V gene encodes CDR1 MNHEY and CDR2 SVGAGI. CDR3 length equals 14 residues. V lost 6 bases and J lost 0, with 8 bases in between. CDR3 amino acids: CASRQIATNEKLFF. CDR3 coding DNA: TGTGCCAGCAGACAGATTGCAACTAATGAAAAACTGTTTTTT.

A note on this clone: Other nucleotide sequences in the sample specify the same CDR3. V usage is TRBV4-2 and J usage is TRBJ2-1, with D perhaps TRBD2 (5 bases). The CDR3 totals 15 residues. Germline CDR1 LGHNA, CDR2 YNFKEQ. Trimming shortened V by 1 base and J by 3 bases, and 10 bases separated the two germline ends. CDR3 sequence reads: CASSQGLADYNEQFF. The CDR3 bases are TGTGCCAGCAGCCAAGGTCTAGCAGACTACAATGAGCAGTTCTTC.

The chain uses TRBV5-4 and TRBJ2-2; 12 positions agree with TRBD2. After removal of 0 bases from V and 6 bases from J, the junction contained 6 bases not matched to a gene. The CDR3 consists of 17 residues. CDR1 is SGHNT, CDR2 YYREEE, per germline (reference sequence). The DNA for the CDR3 is TGTGCCAGCAGCTTGGGAGGACTAGCGGGGAGCGCCGGGGAGCTGTTTTTT. It is translated as CASSLGGLAGSAGELFF.

V gene TRBV27 combines with J gene TRBJ1-6; unclear D gene. The CDR3 is made up of 15 amino acids. The V end lost 7 bases, the J end lost 8 bases, and 18 bases lay between the germline ends. CDR1 and CDR2 (germline): MNHEY, SMNVEV (reference sequence). CDR3 residues: CASTVHGGFDSPLHF. As DNA, the CDR3 is TGTGCCAGCACCGTACATGGAGGGTTCGATTCACCCCTCCACTTT.

The chain carries TRBV25-1 and TRBJ2-7, with 7 bases fitting TRBD2. Germline values: CDR1 MGHDK, CDR2 SYGVNS. J gave up 2 bases and V 4 bases, and 5 bases lay outside the gene matches. This CDR3 region has 14 residues. CDR3 residues: CASSGRLAAYEQYF. CDR3 DNA sequence: TGTGCCAGCAGTGGACGACTAGCCGCCTACGAGCAGTACTTC.

The chain recombines TRBV10-3 with TRBJ1-1; tentatively, D is TRBD1 (5 bases). Germline lookup yields CDR1 ENHRY and CDR2 SYGVKD. V was pared by 3 bases and J by 1 base, with 6 bases between. There are 13 residues in the CDR3. The chain's CDR3 is CAISDGGNTEAFF. CDR3 DNA: TGTGCCATCAGTGATGGGGGGAACACTGAAGCTTTCTTT.

The V gene is TRBV11-2, the J gene TRBJ1-2, with D uncertain. Germline V CDR1 and CDR2: SGHAT, FQNNGV. The ends were cut back, 0 bases at V and 8 bases at J, with 13 bases in the middle. This CDR3 region has 14 residues. CDR3 sequence (DNA): TGTGCCAGCAGCTTAGATAGAGGGCGGCGGGGCTACACCTTC. This codes for CASSLDRGRRGYTF.

This clone has a single count. The chain carries TRBV4-3 and TRBJ2-7; unclear D gene. The length of the CDR3 is 14 residues. Germline V gives CDR1 LGHNA, CDR2 YSLEER. V was trimmed by 0 bases and J by 7 bases, leaving 13 bases between them. The CDR3, as DNA: TGCGCCAGCAGCCAAGATAGTACGGCTTGGGAGCAGTACTTC. Translated: CASSQDSTAWEQYF.

The V gene is TRBV7-2, the J gene TRBJ2-2, with a tentative D call TRBD1 (5 bases). V was cut by 8 bases and J by 4 bases, with 26 bases left in between. This CDR3 spans 18 amino acids. The germline gives CDR1 SGHTA, CDR2 FQGNSA. The CDR3 DNA follows: TGTGCCAGCCGAAACAGACAGAGAGAAGGGTTGAGCACCGGGGAGCTGTTTTTT. This sequence encodes CASRNRQREGLSTGELFF.

This chain uses TRBV9 with TRBJ2-5, with 7 bases lining up with TRBD2. The J segment lost 5 bases and the V segment lost 2 bases, leaving 9 bases of the junction unmatched. Looked up from germline, CDR1 is SGDLS and CDR2 is YYNGEE. The CDR3 totals 15 residues. The CDR3 bases are TGTGCCAGCAGCGTCAACCCTAGCGGTGCGGAGACCCAGTACTTC. Its protein product is CASSVNPSGAETQYF.

The V and J genes are TRBV29-1 and TRBJ1-2; 8 bases line up with TRBD1. The V and J ends lost 7 bases and 8 bases, in that order; junction bases with no gene match: 6. This CDR3 comprises 11 residues. Looked up from germline, CDR1 is SQVTM and CDR2 is ANQGSEA. This CDR3 is CSGGQVEGYTF. The CDR3 coding sequence is TGCAGCGGGGGACAGGTCGAAGGCTACACCTTC.

V gene TRBV7-9 combines with J gene TRBJ1-1; D possibly corresponds to TRBD1 (5 bases). Trimming shortened V by 1 base and J by 5 bases, and 14 bases separated the two germline ends. The length of the CDR3 is 15 residues. Germline loops: CDR1 SEHNR, CDR2 FQNEAQ (reference sequence). CDR3 in amino acids: CASSLGQGDMTEAFF. The CDR3 DNA is TGTGCCAGCAGCTTAGGGCAGGGCGATATGACTGAAGCTTTCTTT. Full variable domain (rest looked up from reference TRBV7-9 and TRBJ1-1): DTGVSQNPRHKITKRGQNVTFRCDPISEHNRLYWYRQTLGQGPEFLTYFQNEAQLEKSRLLSDRFSAERPKGSFSTLEIQRTEQGDSAMYLCASSLGQGDMTEAFFGQGTRLTVV.

V is TRBV28 and J is TRBJ1-4, with unresolved D. This CDR3 comprises 18 residues. Germline CDR1 MDHEN, CDR2 SYDVKM. With 5 bases removed from V and 5 bases from J, the gap between germline ends came to 24 bases. The CDR3 coding sequence is TGTGCCAGCAGTCCCGTTTATAGTGTGCGGGGTTCGAATGAAAAACTGTTTTTT. This encodes CASSPVYSVRGSNEKLFF.

The chain couples TRBV5-6 to TRBJ2-7; tentatively, D is TRBD1 (6 bases). V lost 3 bases to trimming and J lost 2 bases, with 12 bases between them. Germline V gene lookup returns CDR1 SGHDT and CDR2 YYEEEE. The CDR3 contains 14 residues. The CDR3 nucleotides are TGTGCCAGCAGCTCCCTAGGGGACACCTACGAGCAGTACTTC. The encoded protein is CASSSLGDTYEQYF.

This chain links TRBV27 with TRBJ2-7, with D possibly TRBD2 on 7 matching bases. Germline CDR1 MNHEY, CDR2 SMNVEV (reference sequence). This CDR3 has 17 residues. Trimming shortened V by 8 bases and J by 2 bases, and 25 bases separated the two germline ends. CDR3 protein: CASAPRLRGANTYEQYF. CDR3 nucleotide sequence: TGTGCCAGCGCCCCCCGCCTCCGGGGGGCGAATACCTACGAGCAGTACTTC.

This sequence joins TRBV5-4 and TRBJ2-2, with D perhaps assigned TRBD1 or TRBD2 (7 bases each). Germline values: CDR1 SGHNT, CDR2 YYREEE (reference sequence). This CDR3 is 18 amino acids long. V was pared by 4 bases and J by 0 bases, with 19 bases between. The CDR3 loop is CASSLGGTGQTNTGELFF. For the CDR3, the DNA is TGTGCCAGCAGCCTGGGGGGGACGGGACAGACGAACACCGGGGAGCTGTTTTTT.

The rearrangement joins TRBV11-2 to TRBJ1-3; weak D call: TRBD1 (6 bases). The CDR3 loop spans 14 amino acids. Germline assignment: CDR1 SGHAT and CDR2 FQNNGV. V lost 4 bases to trimming and J lost 4 bases, with 11 bases between them. The CDR3 nucleotides are TGTGCCAGCAGCTCCGGACAGCCCGGAAACACCATATATTTT. It encodes CASSSGQPGNTIYF.

CDR3 residues: CASSLKPPLGGYTF. Here the CDR3 DNA reads TGTGCCAGCAGTCTAAAACCCCCCCTGGGGGGCTACACCTTC. V is TRBV28 and J is TRBJ1-2; D is ambiguous. V lost 5 bases, J lost 8 bases, and 18 bases lay in between. The germline gives CDR1 MDHEN, CDR2 SYDVKM. The CDR3 length is 14 residues.

The count of this clone is one. The rearrangement links TRBV19 to TRBJ1-5; 7 bases map to TRBD1. The J segment lost 10 bases and the V segment lost 4 bases, leaving 10 bases of the junction unmatched. The CDR3 covers 14 residues. Germline V gives CDR1 LNHDA, CDR2 SQIVND (reference sequence). This CDR3 is CASSTRDSDRPQHF. CDR3 sequence (DNA): TGTGCCAGTAGTACCCGGGACAGCGATCGTCCCCAGCATTTT.

The rearrangement uses TRBV10-3 and TRBJ1-3, with D possibly matching TRBD1 (5 bases). The CDR3 has 14 amino acids. The V gene lost 6 bases and the J gene lost 0 bases, with 9 bases spanning the gap. The germline CDR1 and CDR2 sequences are ENHRY and SYGVKD. CDR3 DNA: TGTGCCATCAGAGAGGGGTACTCTGGAAACACCATATATTTT. Translated: CAIREGYSGNTIYF.

J is TRBJ2-6 and V is TRBV6-5; unclear D gene. The CDR3 is 15 residues long. Germline V gene sequence: CDR1 MNHEY, CDR2 SVGAGI. Trimming shortened V by 8 bases and J by 0 bases, and 11 bases separated the two germline ends. Written as DNA, the CDR3 is TGTGCCAGCCGGGTGCTGAGCTCTGGGGCCAACGTCCTGACTTTC. Protein: CASRVLSSGANVLTF.

This clone was recorded a few times. This rearrangement joins TRBV28 to TRBJ2-1; no clear D gene. With 6 bases removed from V and 8 bases from J, the gap between germline ends came to 11 bases. This CDR3 is built from 12 residues. Germline values: CDR1 MDHEN, CDR2 SYDVKM. CDR3 nucleotides: TGTGCCAGCAGCCTTATCCTGCATGAGCAGTTCTTC. Its translation is CASSLILHEQFF.